Listed below are T cell receptor beta chains from one sample, sequenced in a study of OX40 agonist ivuxolimab in advanced cancers. Assay: immunoSEQ multiplex PCR; the TCRdb copy retains only in-frame clones and omits some. The data show roughly 34,000 clones, roughly 84% seen once. This specimen consisted of CD4+ or CD8+ T cells sorted from blood, obtained in a trial of the OX40 agonist ivuxolimab. The source of these receptors is an adult with an advanced solid tumor such as melanoma, head and neck, liver or kidney cancer. Each CDR3 is given with its conserved first and last residue. The D gene is left open where the match is weak. Expanded clones get a size class; other rows say once, few or many, or leave the size out.

v_call,d_call,j_call,clone_size,cdr3_aa,cdr3_nt
TRBV7-2,TRBD1,TRBJ2-2,NA,CASSLGTGEMNTGELFF,TGTGCCAGCAGCTTGGGGACAGGGGAGATGAACACCGGGGAGCTGTTTTTT
TRBV5-5,NA,TRBJ1-4,NA,CASSPSGLTEKLFF,TGTGCCAGCAGCCCCTCGGGACTCACTGAAAAACTGTTTTTT
TRBV19,NA,TRBJ2-6,NA,CASRKPTGTGANVLTF,TGTGCCAGTAGGAAACCCACAGGGACTGGGGCCAACGTCCTGACTTTC
TRBV7-2,TRBD1,TRBJ2-7,NA,CASSLGQGQGYEQYF,TGTGCCAGCAGCTTAGGGCAGGGACAGGGCTACGAGCAGTACTTC
TRBV27,TRBD2,TRBJ2-1,NA,CASSSGLAGNNEQFF,TGTGCCAGCAGTTCGGGACTAGCGGGGAACAATGAGCAGTTCTTC
TRBV9,NA,TRBJ1-2,once,CASSVGQDGYTF,TGTGCCAGCAGCGTAGGTCAGGATGGCTACACCTTC
TRBV6-6,NA,TRBJ1-5,NA,CASSGARGNQPQHF,TGTGCCAGCAGTGGGGCAAGGGGGAATCAGCCCCAGCATTTT
TRBV5-4,TRBD1,TRBJ1-6,NA,CASSSGTGGFTSPLHF,TGTGCCAGCAGCAGCGGGACAGGGGGTTTTACGTCACCCCTCCACTTT
TRBV9,NA,TRBJ2-7,NA,CASSVEQEAYEQYF,TGTGCCAGCAGCGTAGAGCAGGAGGCCTACGAGCAGTACTTC
TRBV11-2,NA,TRBJ1-2,NA,CASSTRTHNAQGDGYTF,TGTGCCAGCAGCACTCGGACTCACAATGCTCAGGGAGATGGCTACACCTTC
TRBV6-6,NA,TRBJ1-5,NA,CASSFQAQPQHF,TGTGCCAGCAGTTTTCAGGCTCAGCCCCAGCATTTT
TRBV6-5,NA,TRBJ1-1,NA,CASSPDRTEAFF,TGTGCCAGCAGCCCCGACAGAACTGAAGCTTTCTTT
TRBV2,TRBD1,TRBJ1-6,NA,CASNDDRAPLHF,TGTGCCAGCAACGATGACAGGGCACCCCTCCACTTT
TRBV5-1,NA,TRBJ2-2,NA,CASSLGNTGELFF,TGCGCCAGCAGCTTGGGAAACACCGGGGAGCTGTTTTTT
TRBV18,NA,TRBJ1-2,NA,CASSPQAVYGYTF,TGTGCCAGCTCACCCCAGGCTGTCTATGGCTACACCTTC
TRBV7-6,TRBD2,TRBJ2-1,NA,CASSLSSGGYNEQFF,TGTGCCAGCAGCTTATCTAGCGGGGGGTACAATGAGCAGTTCTTC
TRBV7-6,NA,TRBJ2-7,NA,CASSQDYSSYEQYF,TGTGCCAGCAGCCAGGACTATTCTTCCTACGAGCAGTACTTC
TRBV5-6,NA,TRBJ2-7,NA,CASSLGRSYEQYF,TGTGCCAGCAGCTTGGGGCGTTCCTACGAGCAGTACTTC
TRBV19,TRBD1,TRBJ2-7,NA,CASRRDRRSYEQYF,TGTGCCAGTAGACGGGACAGGAGATCCTACGAGCAGTACTTC
TRBV6-4,NA,TRBJ2-1,NA,CASSTSPNSYNEQFF,TGTGCCAGCAGTACGAGTCCTAACTCCTACAATGAGCAGTTCTTC
TRBV15,TRBD1,TRBJ2-1,NA,CATDAGQGHNEQFF,TGTGCCACCGACGCGGGACAGGGTCATAATGAGCAGTTCTTC
TRBV27,TRBD1,TRBJ1-5,NA,CASSHRGLRNQPQHF,TGTGCCAGCAGTCATAGGGGGCTTCGGAATCAGCCCCAGCATTTT
TRBV2,NA,TRBJ2-5,once,CASNTKTEDQETQYF,TGTGCCAGCAATACCAAGACAGAGGATCAAGAGACCCAGTACTTC
TRBV7-9,TRBD1,TRBJ1-1,NA,CASKQGRWDTEAFF,TGTGCCAGCAAACAGGGGAGGTGGGACACTGAAGCTTTCTTT
TRBV7-9,TRBD1,TRBJ1-5,NA,CASSLGGRGATQPQHF,TGTGCCAGCAGCTTAGGTGGCAGGGGGGCGACTCAGCCCCAGCATTTT
TRBV6-5,NA,TRBJ2-7,NA,CASSSDIYEQYF,TGTGCCAGCAGTTCGGACATCTACGAGCAGTACTTC
TRBV11-2,TRBD2,TRBJ2-7,NA,CASSSTPQLAGGSYEQYF,TGTGCCAGCAGCTCAACCCCCCAACTAGCGGGAGGTTCCTACGAGCAGTACTTC
TRBV27,TRBD1,TRBJ2-7,few,CASSLEGPGTGGYEQYF,TGTGCCAGCAGTTTAGAGGGCCCCGGGACAGGAGGGTACGAGCAGTACTTC
TRBV2,NA,TRBJ1-1,NA,CASSKQMNTEAFF,TGTGCCAGCAGCAAACAGATGAACACTGAAGCTTTCTTT
TRBV7-2,NA,TRBJ1-1,NA,CASMQGLGTEAFF,TGTGCCAGCATGCAGGGTTTGGGCACTGAAGCTTTCTTT
TRBV5-6,TRBD1,TRBJ1-5,NA,CASSRGTGAFNQPQHF,TGTGCCAGCAGCAGGGGGACAGGGGCTTTCAATCAGCCCCAGCATTTT
TRBV4-2,NA,TRBJ1-1,NA,CASSVGHDTEAFF,TGTGCCAGCAGCGTGGGGCATGACACTGAAGCTTTCTTT
TRBV30,NA,TRBJ1-3,few,CAWSVRGNSGNTIYF,TGTGCCTGGAGTGTAAGGGGCAATTCTGGAAACACCATATATTTT
TRBV7-3,NA,TRBJ2-2,NA,CASSLKIPGELFF,TGTGCCAGCAGCTTAAAGATTCCTGGGGAGCTGTTTTTT
TRBV19,NA,TRBJ2-3,NA,CASTSTDTQYF,TGTGCCAGTACCTCCACAGATACGCAGTATTTT
TRBV5-1,TRBD1,TRBJ2-7,few,CASGSDRGTYEQYF,TGCGCCAGCGGGTCCGACAGGGGGACCTACGAGCAGTACTTC
TRBV29-1,TRBD1,TRBJ1-1,few,CSVEAQGSRTEAFF,TGCAGCGTTGAAGCACAGGGGTCTCGTACTGAAGCTTTCTTT
TRBV7-9,TRBD1,TRBJ1-1,NA,CASSSGGTEKAFF,TGTGCCAGCAGCTCCGGTGGGACAGAAAAAGCTTTCTTT
TRBV19,NA,TRBJ1-1,NA,CASSIEGREAFF,TGTGCCAGTAGTATAGAGGGCAGGGAAGCTTTCTTT
TRBV19,TRBD1,TRBJ1-2,few,CASSANRPGQGNGYTF,TGTGCCAGTAGTGCAAACCGACCGGGACAGGGGAACGGCTACACCTTC
TRBV5-1,NA,TRBJ2-2,NA,CASTTGRFNTGELFF,TGCGCCAGCACGACAGGGAGGTTTAACACCGGGGAGCTGTTTTTT
TRBV15,TRBD1,TRBJ1-5,NA,CATSRTGDWNQPQHF,TGTGCCACCAGCAGAACAGGGGATTGGAATCAGCCCCAGCATTTT